The rows below give T cell receptor beta chains drawn from one sample of a study of blood T cell repertoires in COVID-19. Using immunoSEQ multiplex PCR, the repertoire was profiled, and TCRdb retains in-frame clones only, with some absent. Found here are about 270,000 clones, 82% of them singletons; the top ten hold 3.1%. The specimen was peripheral blood. The origin of the receptors is a woman younger than 30 with acute or convalescent COVID-19. CDR3s include the opening cysteine and the closing phenylalanine or tryptophan. The D gene is left open where the match is weak. Some rows have no size entry. The others give once, few or many, or a class for an expanded clone.

clone size	D gene	V gene	J gene	CDR3 protein	CDR3 DNA
.	TRBD2	TRBV24-1	TRBJ2-1	CATSDRGAGYNEQFF	TGTGCCACCAGTGATCGGGGAGCGGGGTACAATGAGCAGTTCTTC
.	TRBD1	TRBV27	TRBJ2-7	CASSFRQGAIYEQYF	TGTGCCAGCAGTTTTCGACAGGGGGCGATCTACGAGCAGTACTTC
few	TRBD1	TRBV12-3/TRBV12-4	TRBJ2-2	CAIKTGRTGELFF	TGTGCCATCAAGACAGGGCGAACCGGGGAGCTGTTTTTT
few	TRBD1	TRBV15	TRBJ1-6	CATSRGSRGMKNSPLHF	TGTGCCACCAGCAGAGGATCCAGGGGGATGAAGAATTCACCCCTCCACTTT
.	.	TRBV12-3/TRBV12-4	TRBJ2-7	CASIAAASGEQYF	TGTGCCAGCATCGCGGCCGCAAGCGGCGAGCAGTACTTC
few	.	TRBV7-9	TRBJ2-1	CASSFVQGSFNEQFF	TGTGCCAGCAGCTTCGTACAGGGTAGTTTCAATGAGCAGTTCTTC
.	TRBD1	TRBV10-3	TRBJ1-1	CAIRAGQGAADTEAFF	TGTGCCATCAGAGCGGGACAGGGGGCGGCGGACACTGAAGCTTTCTTT
.	.	TRBV27	TRBJ1-5	CASSYRVGGNQPQHF	TGTGCCAGCAGCTACAGGGTGGGCGGCAATCAGCCCCAGCATTTT
once	TRBD1	TRBV19	TRBJ1-5	CASHRDRASNQPQHF	TGTGCCAGCCACAGGGACAGAGCGAGCAATCAGCCCCAGCATTTT
.	TRBD1	TRBV30	TRBJ1-6	CAWSGRVQGAGSPLHF	TGTGCCTGGAGTGGTCGGGTTCAGGGGGCTGGTTCACCCCTCCACTTT
.	TRBD1	TRBV7-9	TRBJ2-3	CASSLAGGTTDTQYF	TGTGCCAGCAGCTTGGCAGGGGGCACCACAGATACGCAGTATTTT
.	TRBD2	TRBV29-1	TRBJ2-7	CSVEDTSGAYGEQYF	TGCAGCGTTGAAGATACTAGCGGGGCCTACGGGGAGCAGTACTTC
.	TRBD2	TRBV6-2/TRBV6-3	TRBJ2-7	CASSSSGTSNEQYF	TGTGCCAGCAGTTCCTCCGGGACTAGCAACGAGCAGTACTTC
once	TRBD1	TRBV5-5	TRBJ1-1	CASSTDRGLGTFF	TGTGCCAGCAGCACGGACAGGGGGCTGGGAACTTTCTTT
.	.	TRBV29-1	TRBJ2-2	CSVVGNTGELFF	TGCAGCGTTGTCGGGAACACCGGGGAGCTGTTTTTT
.	.	TRBV5-1	TRBJ2-7	CASSLRQDTAYEQYF	TGCGCCAGCAGCTTAAGACAGGACACTGCCTACGAGCAGTACTTC
.	TRBD1	TRBV13	TRBJ1-6	CASSPRTGYSPLHF	TGTGCCAGCAGCCCCCGGACAGGGTATTCACCCCTCCACTTT
.	TRBD1	TRBV7-8	TRBJ2-7	CASSLAGTGDEQYF	TGTGCCAGCAGCTTAGCTGGGACAGGGGACGAGCAGTACTTC
.	TRBD1	TRBV6-2/TRBV6-3	TRBJ1-2	CASSYTDRPIYGYTF	TGTGCCAGCAGTTACACGGACAGGCCTATCTATGGCTACACCTTC
few	TRBD2	TRBV14	TRBJ2-7	CASSPLAGGYEQYF	TGTGCCAGCAGTCCCCTAGCGGGGGGCTACGAGCAGTACTTC
.	.	TRBV2	TRBJ1-5	CASSAVSGRNQPQHF	TGTGCCAGCAGCGCCGTGAGCGGGCGCAATCAGCCCCAGCATTTT
.	TRBD1	TRBV12-3/TRBV12-4	TRBJ1-2	CASSTTGIYGYTF	TGTGCCAGCAGTACGACAGGGATCTATGGCTACACCTTC
.	.	TRBV28	TRBJ2-7	CASNKGSSYEQYF	TGTGCCAGCAATAAAGGGAGCTCCTACGAGCAGTACTTC
.	TRBD2	TRBV11-2	TRBJ2-1	CASSPLGGSGTSGRDEQFF	TGTGCCAGCAGCCCCTTGGGGGGGTCCGGGACTAGCGGGAGAGATGAGCAGTTCTTC
few	.	TRBV11-2	TRBJ1-2	CASSPQLEDGYTF	TGTGCCAGCAGCCCGCAATTAGAGGATGGCTACACCTTC
.	TRBD2	TRBV13	TRBJ2-1	CASSLGVAGGPSEQFF	TGTGCCAGCAGCTTAGGTGTGGCGGGAGGCCCTTCTGAGCAGTTCTTC
once	TRBD1	TRBV12-5	TRBJ1-1	CASGFSTDRANTEAFF	TGTGCTAGTGGTTTTTCTACGGACAGGGCGAACACTGAAGCTTTCTTT
.	TRBD1	TRBV7-9	TRBJ2-7	CASSLEGQGGYEQYF	TGTGCCAGCAGCTTAGAGGGACAGGGTGGGTACGAGCAGTACTTC
.	TRBD2	TRBV28	TRBJ2-3	CASSSTLAGGSDTQYF	TGTGCCAGCAGTTCAACACTAGCGGGAGGGTCAGATACGCAGTATTTT
.	.	TRBV4-3	TRBJ1-3	CASSRSLEIDTIYF	TGCGCCAGCAGCCGGTCCTTGGAGATAGACACCATATATTTT
.	.	TRBV28	TRBJ1-2	CASSFQAYGYTF	TGTGCCAGCAGTTTCCAAGCTTATGGCTACACCTTC
.	.	TRBV6-6	TRBJ1-2	CASSPQGQTSFHYGYTF	TGTGCCAGCAGTCCTCAAGGACAGACATCTTTCCACTATGGCTACACCTTC
.	TRBD1	TRBV28	TRBJ1-2	CASTLGTGGYTF	TGTGCCAGCACACTAGGGACAGGCGGCTACACCTTC
.	TRBD1	TRBV6-5	TRBJ1-4	CASTSGQGSEKLFF	TGTGCCAGCACCTCGGGACAGGGGAGCGAAAAACTGTTTTTT
.	TRBD2	TRBV18	TRBJ2-1	CASSPSPRGSNEQFF	TGTGCCAGCTCACCTTCCCCGCGGGGGTCCAATGAGCAGTTCTTC
.	TRBD2	TRBV4-1	TRBJ2-7	CARSQGGGLAGDEQYF	TGCGCCCGCAGCCAAGGGGGGGGACTAGCGGGAGACGAGCAGTACTTC
few	.	TRBV27	TRBJ2-7	CASSPGGPPSYEQYF	TGTGCCAGCAGCCCCGGGGGACCCCCTTCCTACGAGCAGTACTTC
.	.	TRBV3-1/TRBV3-2	TRBJ2-7	CASSLSAAYEQYF	TGTGCCAGCAGCCTCTCGGCGGCCTACGAGCAGTACTTC
.	.	TRBV4-3	TRBJ1-3	CASSQRTGSSGNTIYF	TGCGCCAGCAGCCAAAGGACGGGAAGCTCTGGAAACACCATATATTTT
.	.	TRBV15	TRBJ2-7	CATSRVEDYYEQYF	TGTGCCACCAGCAGAGTAGAAGATTACTACGAGCAGTACTTC
.	.	TRBV10-2	TRBJ1-2	CASSESRMGRGFSNYGYTF	TGCGCCAGCAGTGAGTCGAGGATGGGGAGGGGTTTTTCGAACTATGGCTACACCTTC
few	.	TRBV19	TRBJ1-5	CASHKQGVAQPQHF	TGTGCCAGTCATAAACAGGGTGTCGCTCAGCCCCAGCATTTT
.	TRBD1	TRBV23-1	TRBJ1-2	CASTLHFATGEEGYYGYTF	TGCGCCAGCACCCTCCATTTTGCGACAGGGGAGGAAGGGTACTATGGCTACACCTTC
.	TRBD2	TRBV7-2	TRBJ2-1	CASNRLADNEQFF	TGTGCCAGCAACAGACTAGCGGACAATGAGCAGTTCTTC
.	TRBD1	TRBV7-9	TRBJ2-7	CASSLPGQGIYEQYF	TGTGCCAGCAGCCTTCCGGGACAGGGGATCTACGAGCAGTACTTC
.	.	TRBV5-5	TRBJ2-7	CASSFGERFAYEQYF	TGTGCCAGCAGCTTCGGGGAGCGGTTCGCCTACGAGCAGTACTTC
.	.	TRBV28	TRBJ1-1	CASSLVQGSSEAFF	TGTGCCAGCAGTTTGGTTCAGGGATCTTCTGAAGCTTTCTTT
.	TRBD1	TRBV19	TRBJ1-5	CASSGTGGQPQHF	TGTGCCAGTAGCGGAACAGGGGGGCAGCCCCAGCATTTT
.	.	TRBV28	TRBJ1-1	CASSLASGEAFF	TGTGCCAGCAGTTTAGCTTCCGGTGAAGCTTTCTTT
.	TRBD1	TRBV18	TRBJ1-3	CASSPQGTAGNTIYF	TGTGCCAGCTCACCGCAGGGGACAGCCGGAAACACCATATATTTT
.	TRBD1	TRBV6-2/TRBV6-3	TRBJ1-1	CASSDSRTGGGITEAFF	TGTGCCAGCAGCGATTCCCGGACAGGGGGCGGTATCACTGAAGCTTTCTTT
.	.	TRBV30	TRBJ2-2	CAWSVIGELFF	TGTGCCTGGAGTGTTATTGGGGAGCTGTTTTTT
.	TRBD1	TRBV6-5	TRBJ2-5	CASNPTGGYQETQYF	TGTGCCAGCAACCCGACAGGGGGGTACCAAGAGACCCAGTACTTC
.	.	TRBV19	TRBJ2-1	CASSMVSNEQFF	TGTGCCAGTAGTATGGTCAGCAATGAGCAGTTCTTC